The present TCR beta chain was sequenced within a study of T-cell memory formation after mild COVID-19. This clonotype has more than one count but fewer than ten. There are 15 residues in the CDR3. V shed 3 bases and J shed 0 bases, with 9 bases lying between them. From germline, CDR1 is SGHAT and CDR2 FQNNGV. TCRdb re-called the 5' RACE reads with MiXCR, one entry per CDR3 protein. The profile shows 150,000 to 200,000 distinct CDR3 sequences, roughly 15% of them singletons. J is TRBJ1-5 and V is TRBV11-2; D possibly corresponds to TRBD1 (6 bases). Sequenced: PBMCs or a T cell subset sorted from them (not recorded which). The sequence came from an adult woman who had mild COVID-19 (a few samples of this study predate the infection). Cell type and time point are not known. Here the CDR3 DNA reads TGTGCCAGCAGCTTCGGACAGACTAGCAATCAGCCCCAGCATTTT. Protein sequence: CASSFGQTSNQPQHF.